Given below is one T cell receptor beta chain in context. Its antigen is as yet unknown. This sample was included in a study of CD8 T cells in ankylosing spondylitis. General observations from the study: Within matched ankylosing spondylitis synovial fluid, disease-linked clones were reportedly significantly enriched. Apparently characteristic of ankylosing spondylitis blood was a TCR beta motif (roughly eight highly homologous variants).

For TCR beta, libraries came from quantitative 5'-RACE with molecular barcodes. TCRdb re-called the 5' RACE reads through MiXCR, storing one row per CDR3 protein. Seen here are some 130,000 distinct CDR3 sequences, around 9.7% observed once, and the top ten hold roughly 3.3%. The germline V gene has CDR1 SGHTA and CDR2 FQGNSA. The CDR3 is made up of 16 amino acids. V was clipped by 6 bases and J by 5 bases; unmatched bases: 10. Sequencing was done on a sample of blood, either unsorted or a sorted T cell fraction (not recorded which). This TCR was sampled from a male donor with ankylosing spondylitis or in good health (not recorded which). The genes are TRBV7-2 and TRBJ2-7; 13 nucleotides agree with TRBD2. CDR3 nucleotides: TGTGCCAGCAGGGGGACTAGCGGGAAGGGTTACAACGAGCAGTACTTC. Its translation is CASRGTSGKGYNEQYF.